Presented here are 14 T cell receptor beta chains from one specimen sequenced in a study of blood T cell repertoires in COVID-19. The method was immunoSEQ multiplex PCR; TCRdb's version includes in-frame clones alone and lacks a portion of them. The table shows about 190,000 clones, with approximately 91% occurring only once. The sequencing input was peripheral blood. Receptors originate from a man between 70 and 80 years old with active or convalescent COVID-19.

V gene TRBV28 combines with J gene TRBJ1-1; possibly TRBD1 for D (5 bases). The CDR3 is made up of 15 amino acids. V was trimmed by 5 bases and J by 2 bases, leaving 15 bases between them. CDR1 is MDHEN, CDR2 SYDVKM, per germline. CDR3 sequence reads: CASSPAHGGNTEAFF. The CDR3 DNA is TGTGCCAGCAGTCCGGCCCACGGGGGAAACACTGAAGCTTTCTTT.

As regards this clone: A read error may account for a junction end that differs from germline. The chain couples TRBV5-1 to TRBJ2-3, with D perhaps TRBD2 (8 bases). The CDR3 covers 14 residues. Germline V gene data show CDR1 as SGHRS and CDR2 as YFSETQ. The CDR3 DNA is TGCGCCAGCAAGATGGGCGGGGGGACAGATGCGCAGTATTTT. Amino acids: CASKMGGGTDAQYF.

This rearrangement joins TRBV30 to TRBJ1-6; D ambiguous. The CDR3 has 13 residues. Trimming pared 5 bases from V and 7 bases from J, leaving 12 bases between. Looked up from germline, CDR1 is GTSNPN and CDR2 is SVGIG (reference sequence). The CDR3 coding sequence is TGTGCCTGGGGGCGGATTGGAAATTCACCCCTCCACTTT. Translated: CAWGRIGNSPLHF. The variable domain in full, with the rest retrieved from reference TRBV30 and TRBJ1-6, is SQTIHQWPATLVQPVGSPLSLECTVEGTSNPNLYWYRQAAGRGLQLLFYSVGIGQISSEVPQNLSASRPQDRQFILSSKKLLLSDSGFYLCAWGRIGNSPLHFGNGTRLTVT.

This chain connects TRBV5-1 to TRBJ1-5; D remains unclear. Germline V gene lookup returns CDR1 SGHRS and CDR2 YFSETQ. The CDR3 runs 17 residues. Trimming pared 4 bases from V and 1 base from J, leaving 18 bases between. CDR3 sequence: CASSPGTGGGSNQPQHF. The DNA for the CDR3 is TGCGCCAGCAGCCCGGGTACTGGCGGAGGAAGCAATCAGCCCCAGCATTTT.

This sequence joins TRBV6-5 and TRBJ2-1; 10 bases are a match to TRBD1. Germline-derived CDR1 and CDR2 are MNHEY and SVGAGI. CDR3 length: 15 amino acids. With 6 bases clipped from V and 4 bases from J, the junction kept 6 bases outside the gene matches. The CDR3 sequence: CASRHRDRGYNEQFF. In nucleotides, the CDR3 is TGTGCCAGCAGACACCGGGACAGGGGATACAATGAGCAGTTCTTC.

The chain couples TRBV7-9 to TRBJ2-2; D is perhaps TRBD1 (6 bases). V was pared by 0 bases and J by 2 bases, with 13 bases between. Germline lookup yields CDR1 SEHNR and CDR2 FQNEAQ (reference sequence). The CDR3 totals 17 residues. CDR3 in amino acids: CASSLALGTLNTGELFF. The CDR3 coding sequence is TGTGCCAGCAGCTTAGCCCTTGGGACACTTAACACCGGGGAGCTGTTTTTT.

V and J are TRBV6-2 or TRBV6-3 and TRBJ2-5, with a weak D call TRBD2 (6 bases). CDR3 length: 12 residues. Germline V CDR1 and CDR2: MNHEY, SVGEGT. Trimming took off 0 bases at V and 9 bases at J, with 8 bases between the two ends. Written as DNA, the CDR3 is TGTGCCAGCAGTTACTCCCGGGGGTCCCAGTACTTC. It codes for CASSYSRGSQYF.

The V and J genes are TRBV5-6 and TRBJ2-2; D not resolved. The CDR3 runs 15 residues. Germline values: CDR1 SGHDT, CDR2 YYEEEE. The V end was cut by 0 bases, the J end by 0 bases, with 6 bases between. The CDR3 nucleotides read TGTGCCAGCAGCTTGGACGGTACGAACACCGGGGAGCTGTTTTTT. Its protein product is CASSLDGTNTGELFF. The entire variable domain, with the rest obtained from reference TRBV5-6 and TRBJ2-2, is as follows: DAGVTQSPTHLIKTRGQQVTLRCSPKSGHDTVSWYQQALGQGPQFIFQYYEEEERQRGNFPDRFSGHQFPNYSSELNVNALLLGDSALYLCASSLDGTNTGELFFGEGSRLTVL.

The chain combines TRBV28 with TRBJ1-6, with D unclear. The CDR3 totals 16 residues. Germline V gives CDR1 MDHEN, CDR2 SYDVKM. Trimming took off 4 bases at V and 3 bases at J, with 13 bases between the two ends. The CDR3 spells CASSSHGTIYNSPLHF. The CDR3 DNA is TGTGCCAGCAGTTCGCATGGCACAATCTATAATTCACCCCTCCACTTT. The variable domain in full, completed from reference TRBV28 and TRBJ1-6, reads DVKVTQSSRYLVKRTGEKVFLECVQDMDHENMFWYRQDPGLGLRLIYFSYDVKMKEKGDIPEGYSVSREKKERFSLILESASTNQTSMYLCASSSHGTIYNSPLHFGNGTRLTVT.

This chain uses TRBV27 with TRBJ1-2; TRBD1 is a possible D gene (5 bases). CDR3 length: 12 amino acids. Per germline, CDR1 MNHEY and CDR2 SMNVEV (reference sequence). Trimming took off 5 bases at V and 4 bases at J, with 8 bases between the two ends. CDR3 bases: TGTGCCAGCAGTCCCCAGGGCTATGGCTACACCTTC. Translating gives CASSPQGYGYTF.

The rearrangement uses TRBV18 and TRBJ2-7, with TRBD2 identical over 13 bases. CDR3 length: 18 amino acids. The junction had 14 bases not matched to a gene; V was cut back by 6 bases and J by 3 bases. CDR1 KGHSH and CDR2 LQKENI come from the germline V gene. The CDR3 DNA reads TGTGCCAGCTCCCCCATGACTAGCGGGGGGTTCCTGCTCTACGAGCAGTACTTC. Translating it yields CASSPMTSGGFLLYEQYF.

V is TRBV18 and J is TRBJ2-4; 8 nucleotides match TRBD2. The CDR3 has 16 amino acids. Looked up from germline, CDR1 is KGHSH and CDR2 is LQKENI. Trimming took 3 bases from V and 1 from J; bases not matched to a gene: 5. The CDR3 reads CASSPAGGEAKNIQYF. For the CDR3, the DNA is TGTGCCAGCTCACCGGCCGGGGGGGAGGCCAAAAACATTCAGTACTTC.

The V gene is TRBV29-1, the J gene TRBJ1-1; 7 nucleotides match TRBD1. Germline trimming cut 3 bases from V and 0 bases from J; bases unmatched to any gene: 7. Germline CDR1 and CDR2: SQVTM and ANQGSEA. The CDR3 runs to 15 residues. Written as DNA, the CDR3 is TGCAGCGTTGAGCGATTAGGGGGCCTGAACACTGAAGCTTTCTTT. This gives the protein CSVERLGGLNTEAFF.

Only one count was recorded for this clone. The chain links TRBV7-9 to TRBJ1-1; D possibly corresponds to TRBD1 (6 bases). This CDR3 has 15 amino acids. Trimming pared 8 bases from V and 3 bases from J, leaving 19 bases between. CDR1 SEHNR and CDR2 FQNEAQ come from the germline V gene (reference sequence). Here the CDR3 reads CASSYSRGRDTEAFF. In nucleotides, the CDR3 is TGTGCCAGCTCATATAGCAGGGGCCGGGACACTGAAGCTTTCTTT. Using reference TRBV7-9 and TRBJ1-1 for the parts outside the CDR3, the full variable domain is DTGVSQNPRHKITKRGQNVTFRCDPISEHNRLYWYRQTLGQGPEFLTYFQNEAQLEKSRLLSDRFSAERPKGSFSTLEIQRTEQGDSAMYLCASSYSRGRDTEAFFGQGTRLTVV.